These 32 T cell receptor beta chains were sequenced from one sample in a study of molecular identifiers for immune sequencing clone quantification. TCRdb passed the PCR reads through MiXCR, listing each CDR3 protein once. The profile shows a few hundred thousand distinct CDR3 sequences, roughly 24% of them singletons. The sequenced sample was naive CD8+ T cells from blood, with Jurkat cell RNA spiked in. The subset: FACS-sorted CD8+CD4-CCR7+CD45RA+ naive T cells. Source of these receptors: a human donor in good health. Some libraries in this study had Jurkat cell RNA spiked in.

This clonotype was observed many times. The rearrangement joins TRBV28 to TRBJ2-5; TRBD1 matches at 8 bases. The CDR3 sequence is 20 residues long. With V trimmed by 6 bases and J by 0 bases, 21 bases remained unmatched. Germline lookup yields CDR1 MDHEN and CDR2 SYDVKM. The CDR3 nucleotides read TGTGCCAGCAGCTTCCTACCCCCCGGGACAGGAGAGCTGTACCAAGAGACCCAGTACTTC. This codes for CASSFLPPGTGELYQETQYF.

This clonotype was recorded at least ten times. The chain links TRBV9 to TRBJ2-7, with 10 bases aligning to TRBD2. This CDR3 region has 15 residues. The germline V gene encodes CDR1 SGDLS and CDR2 YYNGEE. With 3 bases clipped from V and 2 bases from J, the junction kept 5 bases outside the gene matches. CDR3 protein: CASSESGGAAYEQYF. In nucleotides, the CDR3 is TGTGCCAGCAGCGAGAGCGGGGGGGCCGCCTACGAGCAGTACTTC.

The rearrangement links TRBV6-2 or TRBV6-3 to TRBJ2-3, with 10 bases that match TRBD2. Trimming took 4 bases from V and 3 from J; bases not matched to a gene: 10. CDR3 length equals 17 residues. CDR1 is MNHEY, CDR2 SVGEGT, per germline. The CDR3 sequence is CASSSLGLAEITDTQYF. The CDR3 region has the DNA TGTGCCAGCAGTTCACTAGGACTAGCGGAAATAACAGATACGCAGTATTTT.

V is TRBV7-6 and J is TRBJ2-1, with D tentatively TRBD2 (6 bases). The CDR3 has 16 amino acids. V lost 5 bases, J lost 3 bases, and 17 bases lay in between. Germline CDR1 SGHVS, CDR2 FNYEAQ. CDR3 in amino acids: CASSDPYGSNYNEQFF. The CDR3 nucleotides read TGTGCCAGCAGCGACCCCTACGGGAGCAACTACAATGAGCAGTTCTTC.

The chain carries TRBV19 and TRBJ1-5; 9 bases line up with TRBD1. Trimming cost V 6 bases and J 5 bases; bases outside gene matches: 2. This CDR3 is 13 amino acids long. Germline CDR1 and CDR2: LNHDA and SQIVND (reference sequence). The CDR3 DNA reads TGTGCCAGTAGCGGGACAGGGTATCAGCCCCAGCATTTT. This translates into CASSGTGYQPQHF. The full variable domain, rest sourced from reference TRBV19 and TRBJ1-5, is DGGITQSPKYLFRKEGQNVTLSCEQNLNHDAMYWYRQDPGQGLRLIYYSQIVNDFQKGDIAEGYSVSREKKESFPLTVTSAQKNPTAFYLCASSGTGYQPQHFGDGTRLSIL.

The V and J genes are TRBV12-3 or TRBV12-4 and TRBJ2-3; 9 bases align to TRBD2. The CDR3 runs 18 residues. V was pared by 1 base and J by 0 bases, with 8 bases of the junction left unmatched. The chain's CDR3 is CASSLEVTSGWSTDTQYF. The DNA for the CDR3 is TGTGCCAGCAGTTTAGAGGTTACTAGCGGGTGGAGCACAGATACGCAGTATTTT.

The table lists this clonotype with many counts. V and J are TRBV28 and TRBJ2-7; the D gene is possibly TRBD2 (5 bases). The V end lost 5 bases, the J end lost 0 bases, and 11 bases lay between the germline ends. Germline V lookup: CDR1 MDHEN, CDR2 SYDVKM. CDR3 length: 14 residues. CDR3: CASSRTAVSYEQYF. The CDR3 bases are TGTGCCAGCAGTCGGACTGCCGTCTCCTACGAGCAGTACTTC.

In this sample, this clonotype turned up many times. The CDR3 here is CAWSTGDSYEQYF. The CDR3 nucleotides are TGTGCCTGGTCGACAGGGGATTCGTACGAGCAGTACTTC. The rearrangement links TRBV30 to TRBJ2-7, with 8 bases identical to TRBD1. The ends lost 5 bases at V and 4 bases at J; junction bases unmatched: 7. The CDR3 is made up of 13 amino acids. In germline, CDR1 is GTSNPN, CDR2 SVGIG (reference sequence).

This clonotype has ten or more counts. V usage is TRBV29-1 and J usage is TRBJ1-1, with 8 nucleotides matching TRBD1. Looked up from germline, CDR1 is SQVTM and CDR2 is ANQGSEA. J lost 1 base, V lost 7 bases, and 2 bases had no gene match. The CDR3 contains 12 residues. This CDR3 reads CSAGQANTEAFF. For the CDR3, the DNA is TGCAGCGCGGGACAGGCGAACACTGAAGCTTTCTTT.

This clonotype was detected ten times or more. This rearrangement joins TRBV20-1 to TRBJ2-7; 8 positions match TRBD1. This CDR3 comprises 15 residues. The trim removed 0 bases at V and 3 bases at J, leaving 7 bases unmatched. CDR1 and CDR2 (germline): DFQATT, SNEGSKA (reference sequence). CDR3 protein: CSARDPGQVIYEQYF. The DNA of the CDR3 is TGCAGTGCTAGAGATCCGGGACAGGTGATCTACGAGCAGTACTTC.

Turning to this clonotype: One base away lies a much larger clone, so this may be a sequencing read error. This sequence joins TRBV28 and TRBJ2-7; 10 bases map to TRBD1. Germline V gives CDR1 MDHEN, CDR2 SYDVKM. The CDR3 loop spans 14 amino acids. The CDR3 DNA reads TGTGCCAGCAACCCGACAGGGGGCTTTTACGAGCTGTACTTC. Encoded protein: CASNPTGGFYELYF.

Points on this clonotype: Possible read error: a much larger clone is one base away. V is TRBV5-1 and J is TRBJ2-1, with 7 positions matching TRBD2. The CDR3 consists of 16 residues. V dropped 0 bases and J dropped 6; count of bases not matched to a gene: 9. Germline V gives CDR1 SGHRS, CDR2 YFSETQ. In nucleotides, the CDR3 is TGCGCCAGCAGCTTGGGCCTAGCGGCGACCTTCAATGAGCAGTTCTTC. It yields the protein CASSLGLAATFNEQFF.

This clonotype was detected many times. This sequence joins TRBV7-2 and TRBJ2-3; possibly TRBD2 for D (6 bases). The CDR3 covers 15 residues. CDR1 and CDR2 (germline): SGHTA, FQGNSA. V was shortened by 4 bases and J by 5 bases, with 16 bases between the two germline ends. The CDR3 loop reads CASSSRDSSGDTQYF. CDR3 sequence (DNA): TGTGCCAGCAGCTCCCGGGACTCAAGTGGAGATACGCAGTATTTT.

This rearrangement joins TRBV6-5 to TRBJ2-1; maybe TRBD2 (6 bases). V lost 4 bases and J lost 0, with 10 bases in between. Germline V CDR1 and CDR2: MNHEY, SVGAGI. This CDR3 region has 15 residues. CDR3 in amino acids: CASSFGGGSYNEQFF. The DNA for the CDR3 is TGTGCCAGCAGTTTCGGGGGAGGCTCCTACAATGAGCAGTTCTTC.

The chain couples TRBV20-1 to TRBJ2-7, with D perhaps matching TRBD1 (6 bases). The ends were cut back, 6 bases at V and 4 bases at J, with 19 bases in the middle. The CDR3 is 14 amino acids. Germline V gives CDR1 DFQATT, CDR2 SNEGSKA (reference sequence). The CDR3 is CSADLRDTGYEQYF. DNA of the CDR3: TGCAGTGCGGACCTCCGGGACACCGGTTACGAGCAGTACTTC.

This clonotype was observed many times. The chain carries TRBV6-6 and TRBJ2-5; D not resolved. This CDR3 contains 14 residues. From germline, CDR1 is MNHNY and CDR2 SVGAGI (reference sequence). With 1 base removed from V and 1 base from J, the gap between germline ends came to 7 bases. In nucleotides, the CDR3 is TGTGCCAGCAGTTACTGGGCAGCCCAAGAGACCCAGTACTTC. Translation: CASSYWAAQETQYF.

This clonotype was detected many times. The V gene is TRBV30, the J gene TRBJ1-1; D gene uncertain. The CDR3 has 12 residues. CDR1 and CDR2 from the germline V gene are GTSNPN and SVGIG (reference sequence). The germline V and J ends were trimmed by 0 bases and 6 bases, with 8 bases remaining between them. CDR3 sequence (DNA): TGTGCCTGGAGTGTCTCAGTACCTGAAGCTTTCTTT. Its protein product is CAWSVSVPEAFF.

This clonotype was seen more than once but under ten times. V gene TRBV6-6 combines with J gene TRBJ1-1; possibly TRBD1 for D (6 bases). Germline lookup yields CDR1 MNHNY and CDR2 SVGAGI (reference sequence). The CDR3 spans 12 residues. Trimming took 6 bases from V and 3 from J, leaving 8 bases between them. The CDR3 here is CASRKGDTEAFF. CDR3 in DNA: TGTGCCAGCAGGAAGGGGGACACTGAAGCTTTCTTT.

This clonotype was seen at least ten times. The chain links TRBV4-3 to TRBJ1-1, with unresolved D. The germline gives CDR1 LGHNA, CDR2 YSLEER. CDR3 length: 15 residues. V was shortened by 0 bases and J by 1 base, with 9 bases between the two germline ends. CDR3 loop: CASSQDGGENTEAFF. Here the CDR3 DNA reads TGCGCCAGCAGCCAAGACGGCGGAGAGAACACTGAAGCTTTCTTT.

This sequence joins TRBV9 and TRBJ2-6, with 12 bases aligning to TRBD1. Germline lookup yields CDR1 SGDLS and CDR2 YYNGEE. The CDR3 totals 22 residues. After removal of 3 bases from V and 1 base from J, the junction contained 17 bases not matched to a gene. The chain's CDR3 is CASSEEPLGTGGLLSGANVLTF. Here the CDR3 DNA reads TGTGCCAGCAGCGAGGAACCCCTGGGGACAGGGGGCCTCCTATCTGGGGCCAACGTCCTGACTTTC.

This clonotype was seen many times. This chain's CDR3 is CSASSEGGYYGYTF. The CDR3 DNA follows: TGCAGTGCTAGTTCGGAGGGGGGTTACTATGGCTACACCTTC. V and J are TRBV20-1 and TRBJ1-2; possibly TRBD1 for D (6 bases). The V gene's germline CDR1 is DFQATT and CDR2 SNEGSKA (reference sequence). The CDR3 consists of 14 residues. V lost 3 bases and J lost 3, with 14 bases in between.

Details on this clonotype: With a much larger clone just one base away, this may be a read error. The chain combines TRBV5-6 with TRBJ2-6; either TRBD1 or TRBD2 may fit D (5 bases each). CDR1 is SGHDT, CDR2 YYEEEE, per germline. Trimming took 3 bases from V and 2 from J, leaving 15 bases between them. The CDR3 loop spans 17 amino acids. As DNA, the CDR3 is TGTGCCAGCAGCTCCGGGACCGACGTTCCTGGGGCCAACGTCCTGACTTTC. Translation gives CASSSGTDVPGANVLTF.

V gene TRBV4-3 combines with J gene TRBJ2-3; D is unclear. In germline, CDR1 is LGHNA, CDR2 YSLEER. The V end lost 0 bases, the J end lost 3 bases, and 10 bases lay between the germline ends. CDR3 size: 15 residues. For the CDR3, the DNA is TGCGCCAGCAGCCAAGAGTCCCGGGTTACAGATACGCAGTATTTT. It translates to CASSQESRVTDTQYF.

This clonotype was picked up many times. The rearrangement joins TRBV9 to TRBJ2-3; D gene ambiguous. V lost 6 bases and J lost 0, with 8 bases in between. The CDR3 runs 13 residues. CDR1 and CDR2 from the germline V gene are SGDLS and YYNGEE. The CDR3 spells CASNLLSTDTQYF. DNA of the CDR3: TGTGCCAGCAACCTATTAAGCACAGATACGCAGTATTTT.

This clonotype was seen at least ten times. The gene calls are TRBV28 and TRBJ2-1; no clear D. Germline loops: CDR1 MDHEN, CDR2 SYDVKM. Trimming took off 6 bases at V and 6 bases at J, with 21 bases between the two ends. The CDR3 spans 16 residues. The CDR3 reads CASSPRSREELNEQFF. CDR3 nucleotides: TGTGCCAGCAGCCCGCGGAGCAGAGAGGAGCTCAATGAGCAGTTCTTC.

In its sample, this clonotype was seen a few times. It may be a read error: a sequence one base away is much more abundant. The gene calls are TRBV4-1 and TRBJ2-7; no firm D call. Germline V CDR1 and CDR2: MGHRA, YSYEKL. The CDR3 consists of 11 residues. Deletions cut 1 base from V and 9 bases from J, with 7 bases between. The CDR3 is CASSQGHGQYF. CDR3 DNA: TGCGCCAGCAGCCAAGGGCACGGGCAGTACTTC.

Details on this clonotype: This is likely a read error, given that the CDR3 carries no conserved phenylalanine or tryptophan at its end. This sequence joins TRBV7-9 and TRBJ2-7; 11 positions match TRBD2. The length of the CDR3 is 13 residues. The V gene end was trimmed by 5 bases and the J gene end by 5 bases; junction bases not matched to a gene: 2. Per the germline V gene, CDR1 is SEHNR and CDR2 is FQNEAQ (reference sequence). The CDR3 nucleotides read TGTGCCAGCAGCCCGGGACTAGCGGACGAGCAGTACTAC. Amino acid sequence: CASSPGLADEQYY.

The rearrangement uses TRBV7-2 and TRBJ2-5; D not resolved. The CDR3 runs 17 residues. Per germline, CDR1 SGHTA and CDR2 FQGNSA. Deletions cut 1 base from V and 2 bases from J, with 17 bases between. CDR3 coding DNA: TGTGCCAGCAGCTTAGTCCCCGTTTTTGGGAAACAAGAGACCCAGTACTTC. Its translation: CASSLVPVFGKQETQYF.

In this sample, this clonotype turned up a few times. The rearrangement links TRBV6-6 to TRBJ2-3; 9 bases match TRBD2. The CDR3 length is 16 residues. V shed 0 bases, J shed 7 bases, and the junction held 8 bases outside the gene matches. Germline CDR1 MNHNY, CDR2 SVGAGI (reference sequence). The CDR3 nucleotides read TGTGCCAGCAGTTACTCGTACGCGGGGGGGCAACATACGCAGTATTTT. This encodes CASSYSYAGGQHTQYF.

This clonotype has just a few counts. The V and J genes are TRBV27 and TRBJ1-2; possibly TRBD1 for D (6 bases). The ends were cut back, 0 bases at V and 6 bases at J, with 11 bases in the middle. Germline V CDR1 and CDR2: MNHEY, SMNVEV (reference sequence). CDR3 length: 14 amino acids. The CDR3 is CASSLSGAGNGYTF. The CDR3 DNA is TGTGCCAGCAGTTTATCGGGGGCCGGCAATGGCTACACCTTC.

This clonotype was observed a few times. CDR3 amino acids: CASSQETWAQFF. The DNA for the CDR3 is TGCGCCAGCAGCCAGGAGACTTGGGCGCAGTTCTTC. This rearrangement joins TRBV4-1 to TRBJ2-1; unclear D gene. This CDR3 is 12 amino acids long. The V and J ends lost 3 bases and 12 bases respectively, with 12 bases between them. In germline, CDR1 is MGHRA, CDR2 YSYEKL.

The rearrangement uses TRBV6-5 and TRBJ2-1, with D possibly matching TRBD2 (5 bases). The CDR3 is made up of 14 amino acids. CDR1 and CDR2 (germline): MNHEY, SVGAGI. V was shortened by 5 bases and J by 2 bases, with 10 bases between the two germline ends. In DNA, the CDR3 is TGTGCCAGCAGTGACCGGGGTGCCTACAATGAGCAGTTCTTC. It is translated as CASSDRGAYNEQFF.